One and the same sample provided the 18 T cell receptor beta chains below, sequenced in a study of Ad26.COV2.S vaccination and SARS-CoV-2 variants. Noted treatment: 15 to 20 received Ad26.COV2.S at low or high dose, single or two shots; about 5 received placebo; per-sample allocation not given. Collection of the samples took place on day 63 after the first injection of vaccine or placebo. Sequenced by immunoSEQ multiplex PCR; TCRdb stores in-frame clones only, minus some. This sample carries approximately 300,000 clones, approximately 86% of them seen once, and the ten largest clones take 1.9%. Here the sequenced sample was peripheral blood, taken in a trial of Ad26.COV2.S vaccine versus placebo. The source is a person aged 18-65 years who received the Ad26.COV2.S COVID-19 vaccine or a placebo.

The CDR3 DNA reads as TGCGCCAGCAGCTCATCAGCGAGGGATTCACCCCTCCACTTT. Protein product: CASSSSARDSPLHF. This chain uses TRBV5-1 with TRBJ1-6; the D is unclear. V was shortened by 3 bases and J by 8 bases, with 12 bases between the two germline ends. The CDR3 loop spans 14 amino acids. CDR1 is SGHRS, CDR2 YFSETQ, per germline.

This clone showed up just a few times. V usage is TRBV9 and J usage is TRBJ1-2, with TRBD1 as a possible D gene (5 bases). The germline V gene encodes CDR1 SGDLS and CDR2 YYNGEE. Trimming took off 3 bases at V and 1 base at J, with 13 bases between the two ends. The CDR3 is 15 residues long. As DNA, the CDR3 is TGTGCCAGCAGCGCCCCGGGACGGAGTAACTATGGCTACACCTTC. It translates to CASSAPGRSNYGYTF.

The chain carries TRBV30 and TRBJ1-1, with unresolved D. The V gene lost 4 bases and the J gene lost 1 base, with 7 bases spanning the gap. Germline V lookup: CDR1 GTSNPN, CDR2 SVGIG (reference sequence). The CDR3 consists of 12 residues. The CDR3 region is CAWKARNTEAFF. Here the CDR3 DNA reads TGTGCCTGGAAGGCCAGGAACACTGAAGCTTTCTTT.

In DNA form, the CDR3 reads TGTGCCAGCAGCCGTGACAGGTCCTATGGCTACACCTTC. Translating it yields CASSRDRSYGYTF. The rearrangement uses TRBV7-9 and TRBJ1-2; weak D call: TRBD1 (6 bases). Germline CDR1 SEHNR, CDR2 FQNEAQ (reference sequence). Trimming shortened V by 5 bases and J by 4 bases, and 11 bases separated the two germline ends. The CDR3 sequence is 13 residues long.

The count of this clone is one. The genes are TRBV6-5 and TRBJ1-1, with 7 bases lining up with TRBD1. Per germline, CDR1 MNHEY and CDR2 SVGAGI. Trimming cost V 6 bases and J 1 base; bases outside gene matches: 5. CDR3 size: 14 residues. CDR3 sequence (DNA): TGTGCCAGCAGGCGGGACAGTTCGAACACTGAAGCTTTCTTT. It translates to CASRRDSSNTEAFF.

The genes are TRBV9 and TRBJ2-3, with a tentative D call TRBD2 (6 bases). Germline loops: CDR1 SGDLS, CDR2 YYNGEE. This CDR3 region has 16 residues. Trimming took off 3 bases at V and 0 bases at J, with 14 bases between the two ends. Here the CDR3 reads CASSGGLPKSTDTQYF. CDR3 DNA: TGTGCCAGCAGCGGGGGACTCCCAAAAAGCACAGATACGCAGTATTTT.

V usage is TRBV5-1 and J usage is TRBJ2-1; 7 bases align to TRBD2. V lost 4 bases and J lost 2; bases outside the gene matches: 6. The germline gives CDR1 SGHRS, CDR2 YFSETQ. This CDR3 is built from 15 residues. The CDR3 spells CASSLASGTYNEQFF. The CDR3 nucleotides read TGCGCCAGCAGCCTAGCTAGCGGTACCTACAATGAGCAGTTCTTC. The whole variable domain, filled in from reference TRBV5-1 and TRBJ2-1, reads KAGVTQTPRYLIKTRGQQVTLSCSPISGHRSVSWYQQTPGQGLQFLFEYFSETQRNKGNFPGRFSGRQFSNSRSEMNVSTLELGDSALYLCASSLASGTYNEQFFGPGTRLTVL.

J is TRBJ2-4 and V is TRBV19; a possible D gene is TRBD2 (5 bases). V was clipped by 7 bases and J by 0 bases, with 13 bases between them. CDR3 size: 15 residues. CDR1 and CDR2 from the germline V gene are LNHDA and SQIVND (reference sequence). DNA for the CDR3: TGTGCCAGTACCGACCTCGGACTAGCCAAAAACATTCAGTACTTC. Translation gives CASTDLGLAKNIQYF.

The chain has TRBV10-1 and TRBJ1-1; D might be TRBD1 (5 bases). V was shortened by 5 bases and J by 8 bases, with 15 bases between the two germline ends. Germline lookup yields CDR1 WNHNN and CDR2 SYGVQD (reference sequence). The CDR3 consists of 13 residues. CDR3 coding DNA: TGCGCCAGCAGTTGGGACCGGACGGGGGAAGCTTTCTTT. Translation: CASSWDRTGEAFF.

The chain joins TRBV27 to TRBJ2-2; perhaps D is TRBD1 or TRBD2 (6 bases each). The CDR3 totals 16 residues. Looked up from germline, CDR1 is MNHEY and CDR2 is SMNVEV (reference sequence). The ends were cut back, 4 bases at V and 5 bases at J, with 17 bases in the middle. The DNA of the CDR3 is TGTGCCAGCAGTTCAAGCGCAACAGGGAGGACCGGGGAGCTGTTTTTT. It encodes CASSSSATGRTGELFF.

CDR3 amino acids: CASSSGLSDDTQYF. The CDR3 DNA reads as TGCGCCAGCAGCTCTGGACTCTCAGACGATACGCAGTATTTT. The rearrangement joins TRBV5-1 to TRBJ2-3; perhaps TRBD2 as D (5 bases). The CDR3 contains 14 residues. Trimming stripped 3 bases from V and 6 bases from J, with 14 bases between. CDR1 is SGHRS, CDR2 YFSETQ, per germline.

The chain combines TRBV5-1 with TRBJ1-4; D remains ambiguous. Germline V gives CDR1 SGHRS, CDR2 YFSETQ. This CDR3 contains 15 residues. With 0 bases removed from V and 6 bases from J, the gap between germline ends came to 12 bases. CDR3 region: CASSLGVLQDEKLFF. The CDR3 DNA reads as TGCGCCAGCAGCTTGGGGGTGCTCCAGGATGAAAAACTGTTTTTT.

This clone was observed a few times. This rearrangement joins TRBV6-2 or TRBV6-3 to TRBJ2-5, with D unclear. V lost 6 bases, J lost 4 bases, and 9 bases lay in between. CDR1 MNHEY and CDR2 SVGEGT come from the germline V gene. The CDR3 is 12 amino acids. CDR3 sequence: CASSPNGETQYF. The CDR3 region has the DNA TGTGCCAGCAGCCCGAATGGAGAGACCCAGTACTTC.

The genes are TRBV6-5 and TRBJ1-6; D is possibly TRBD1 (6 bases). Germline assignment: CDR1 MNHEY and CDR2 SVGAGI. Deletions cut 2 bases from V and 6 bases from J, with 11 bases between. The CDR3 spans 15 residues. The CDR3 here is CASSYTKDSNSPLHF. The DNA for the CDR3 is TGTGCCAGCAGTTACACAAAGGACAGTAATTCACCCCTCCACTTT.

For the CDR3, the DNA is TGTGCCAGCAGCCAAGATCAGGCAGGGTCCTCCTACGAGCAGTACTTC. This translates into CASSQDQAGSSYEQYF. The rearrangement joins TRBV3-1 (or the pseudogene TRBV3-2) to TRBJ2-7; a weak D match, TRBD1 (5 bases). In germline, CDR1 is LGHDT, CDR2 YNNKEL (reference sequence). CDR3 length: 16 amino acids. V was clipped by 0 bases and J by 0 bases, with 12 bases between them.

The chain is built from TRBV2 and TRBJ1-2; D uncertain. Germline V lookup: CDR1 SNHLY, CDR2 FYNNEI. This CDR3 has 15 amino acids. With 4 bases removed from V and 0 bases from J, the gap between germline ends came to 12 bases. The CDR3 bases are TGTGCCAGCAGTGGATTGGGAGCAACTAACTATGGCTACACCTTC. It specifies CASSGLGATNYGYTF.

J is TRBJ2-3 and V is TRBV5-1; D assignment may be TRBD1 or TRBD2 (6 bases each). Germline CDR1 SGHRS, CDR2 YFSETQ. The CDR3 runs 19 residues. The V end was cut by 3 bases, the J end by 2 bases, with 25 bases between. CDR3 DNA: TGCGCCAGCAGCTCCAGGGGCGGCGGAGGGGTTCTGAACACAGATACGCAGTATTTT. Translating it yields CASSSRGGGGVLNTDTQYF.

The chain joins TRBV5-1 to TRBJ1-6; D remains unclear. V was pared by 1 base and J by 7 bases, with 9 bases between. Per the germline V gene, CDR1 is SGHRS and CDR2 is YFSETQ. The CDR3 has 14 residues. Here the CDR3 DNA reads TGCGCCAGCAGCTTGCGGGCCCCAAATTCACCCCTCCACTTT. It encodes CASSLRAPNSPLHF.